These 9 T cell receptor beta chains were sequenced from one sample in a study. TCRdb ran MiXCR on the 5' RACE reads and lists one entry per CDR3 protein. Of under 45,000 distinct CDR3 sequences in the sample, less than 25% are singletons; the top ten hold around 4%. Treg sorting used a CD4+CD25+CD127-/low gate. Sequencing was done on a sample of Tregs sorted from blood. The receptors were sampled from a female donor with breast cancer.

This clonotype was counted many times. The chain uses TRBV7-2 and TRBJ1-5, with D perhaps matching TRBD1 (6 bases). Deletions cut 1 base from V and 6 bases from J, with 16 bases between. There are 16 residues in the CDR3. Germline assignment: CDR1 SGHTA and CDR2 FQGNSA. The DNA for the CDR3 is TGTGCCAGCAGCTTAGTCGGCAGGGGCTCGGGTCAGCCCCAGCATTTT. Encoded protein: CASSLVGRGSGQPQHF. The complete variable domain, with remaining parts taken from reference TRBV7-2 and TRBJ1-5, reads GAGVSQSPSNKVTEKGKDVELRCDPISGHTALYWYRQSLGQGLEFLIYFQGNSAPDKSGLPSDRFSAERTGGSVSTLTIQRTQQEDSAVYLCASSLVGRGSGQPQHFGDGTRLSIL.

Remarks on this clonotype: A much bigger clone sits one base away, suggesting this may be a read error. The CDR3 region is CAGSVERRKTYEQYF. CDR3 sequence (DNA): TGTGCCGGCAGTGTGGAGCGGAGAAAGACCTACGAGCAGTACTTC. The rearrangement joins TRBV6-1 to TRBJ2-7; D may be TRBD2 (5 bases). Germline CDR1 is MNHNS and CDR2 is SASEGT. CDR3 length: 15 amino acids.

The rearrangement links TRBV20-1 to TRBJ2-7, with D unclear. Trimming removed 6 bases at V and 0 bases at J, with 18 bases between. The CDR3 runs to 15 residues. Germline V gene lookup returns CDR1 DFQATT and CDR2 SNEGSKA (reference sequence). The CDR3 nucleotides are TGCAGTGCCCCCCAGGCCGGCCTCAGCTCCTACGAGCAGTACTTC. Amino acid sequence: CSAPQAGLSSYEQYF.

This clonotype is labeled medium-sized. The chain combines TRBV4-2 with TRBJ2-2; 7 bases line up with TRBD1. The CDR3 length is 15 residues. Trimming at V came to 1 base and at J to 1 base, leaving 0 bases not matched to a gene. The germline gives CDR1 LGHNA, CDR2 YNFKEQ. This CDR3 is CASSQGTGNTGELFF. The CDR3 coding sequence is TGTGCCAGCAGCCAAGGGACAGGGAACACCGGGGAGCTGTTTTTT.

The rearrangement links TRBV6-5 to TRBJ2-7; 10 bases fit TRBD2. V dropped 0 bases and J dropped 0; count of bases not matched to a gene: 8. This CDR3 spans 18 amino acids. Germline values: CDR1 MNHEY, CDR2 SVGAGI. CDR3 loop: CASSYSYVASGSSYEQYF. The CDR3 bases are TGTGCCAGCAGTTACTCGTACGTCGCTAGCGGGAGCTCCTACGAGCAGTACTTC.

The J gene is TRBJ2-5, the V gene TRBV12-3 or TRBV12-4; 16 bases fit TRBD2. The CDR3 runs to 16 residues. V shed 6 bases, J shed 5 bases, and the junction held 6 bases outside the gene matches. CDR3 residues: CASRTGTSGREETQYF. The CDR3 DNA follows: TGTGCCAGCAGGACCGGGACTAGCGGGAGGGAGGAGACCCAGTACTTC.

Regarding this clonotype: Possible read error: a much larger clone is one base away. The chain carries TRBV4-1 and TRBJ2-1; 12 nucleotides line up with TRBD2. The CDR3 is 15 residues long. Germline V gene sequence: CDR1 MGHRA, CDR2 YSYEKL. CDR3 sequence (DNA): TGCGCCGGCAGCCAAGTCGCTAGCGGGAGGGTAGAGCAGTTCTTC. Its protein product is CAGSQVASGRVEQFF.

The gene calls are TRBV5-6 and TRBJ1-1; D is ambiguous. The CDR3 has 13 amino acids. Trimming stripped 0 bases from V and 5 bases from J, with 8 bases between. The V gene's germline CDR1 is SGHDT and CDR2 YYEEEE. The CDR3 DNA reads as TGTGCCAGCAGCTTGGTTTGGGAAACTGAAGCTTTCTTT. This translates into CASSLVWETEAFF.

This clonotype has just a few counts. This CDR3 is CASSLGQGASYEQYF. The CDR3 DNA reads as TGTGCCAGCAGTTTGGGACAGGGGGCGTCGTACGAGCAGTACTTC. The V gene is TRBV27, the J gene TRBJ2-7, with 12 bases that match TRBD1. Germline loops: CDR1 MNHEY, CDR2 SMNVEV (reference sequence). V was pared by 3 bases and J by 4 bases, with 4 bases of the junction left unmatched. There are 15 residues in the CDR3.